This T cell receptor beta chain emerged from a study of T cells expressing NK-cell markers. UMIs accompanied the 5'RACE template switching by which TCR beta cDNA was made. TCRdb reworked the 5' RACE reads into one entry per CDR3 protein, no DNA. This sample's clone table lists some 450,000 distinct CDR3 sequences. CDR3 length: 12 residues. The chain carries TRBV12-3 or TRBV12-4 and TRBJ1-5. Sequenced input: blood T cells: a sorted CD56 or NKG2C T cell subset, CD4+ or CD8+ T cells, or bulk PBMC T cells (not recorded which). The clonotype originates from a woman between 18 and 70 years old in good health. The CDR3 here is CASRNTNQPQHF.